This T cell receptor (beta chain) was obtained from a study of T-cell reconstitution after alpha-beta-depleted transplantation in children. Unique molecular identifiers tagged the TCRbeta library. TCRdb fed the PCR reads into MiXCR, producing one record per CDR3 protein. Here the sample spans 200,000 to 250,000 distinct CDR3 sequences, around 12% being singletons. This clonotype has a count of ten or more. V was clipped by 4 bases and J by 2 bases, with 10 bases between them. This CDR3 is 14 amino acids long. The germline CDR1 and CDR2 sequences are SGHNT and YENEEA. This TCR came from a human donor who donated a stem cell graft to a child with acute lymphoblastic leukemia. The sequences come from PBMCs from the stem cell graft donor, collected from the stem cell graft. J is TRBJ2-3 and V is TRBV11-3, with a possible D match to TRBD2 (6 bases). The CDR3 DNA reads TGTGCCAGCAGCTCATCGGGGGTCACAGATACGCAGTATTTT. The encoded protein is CASSSSGVTDTQYF.